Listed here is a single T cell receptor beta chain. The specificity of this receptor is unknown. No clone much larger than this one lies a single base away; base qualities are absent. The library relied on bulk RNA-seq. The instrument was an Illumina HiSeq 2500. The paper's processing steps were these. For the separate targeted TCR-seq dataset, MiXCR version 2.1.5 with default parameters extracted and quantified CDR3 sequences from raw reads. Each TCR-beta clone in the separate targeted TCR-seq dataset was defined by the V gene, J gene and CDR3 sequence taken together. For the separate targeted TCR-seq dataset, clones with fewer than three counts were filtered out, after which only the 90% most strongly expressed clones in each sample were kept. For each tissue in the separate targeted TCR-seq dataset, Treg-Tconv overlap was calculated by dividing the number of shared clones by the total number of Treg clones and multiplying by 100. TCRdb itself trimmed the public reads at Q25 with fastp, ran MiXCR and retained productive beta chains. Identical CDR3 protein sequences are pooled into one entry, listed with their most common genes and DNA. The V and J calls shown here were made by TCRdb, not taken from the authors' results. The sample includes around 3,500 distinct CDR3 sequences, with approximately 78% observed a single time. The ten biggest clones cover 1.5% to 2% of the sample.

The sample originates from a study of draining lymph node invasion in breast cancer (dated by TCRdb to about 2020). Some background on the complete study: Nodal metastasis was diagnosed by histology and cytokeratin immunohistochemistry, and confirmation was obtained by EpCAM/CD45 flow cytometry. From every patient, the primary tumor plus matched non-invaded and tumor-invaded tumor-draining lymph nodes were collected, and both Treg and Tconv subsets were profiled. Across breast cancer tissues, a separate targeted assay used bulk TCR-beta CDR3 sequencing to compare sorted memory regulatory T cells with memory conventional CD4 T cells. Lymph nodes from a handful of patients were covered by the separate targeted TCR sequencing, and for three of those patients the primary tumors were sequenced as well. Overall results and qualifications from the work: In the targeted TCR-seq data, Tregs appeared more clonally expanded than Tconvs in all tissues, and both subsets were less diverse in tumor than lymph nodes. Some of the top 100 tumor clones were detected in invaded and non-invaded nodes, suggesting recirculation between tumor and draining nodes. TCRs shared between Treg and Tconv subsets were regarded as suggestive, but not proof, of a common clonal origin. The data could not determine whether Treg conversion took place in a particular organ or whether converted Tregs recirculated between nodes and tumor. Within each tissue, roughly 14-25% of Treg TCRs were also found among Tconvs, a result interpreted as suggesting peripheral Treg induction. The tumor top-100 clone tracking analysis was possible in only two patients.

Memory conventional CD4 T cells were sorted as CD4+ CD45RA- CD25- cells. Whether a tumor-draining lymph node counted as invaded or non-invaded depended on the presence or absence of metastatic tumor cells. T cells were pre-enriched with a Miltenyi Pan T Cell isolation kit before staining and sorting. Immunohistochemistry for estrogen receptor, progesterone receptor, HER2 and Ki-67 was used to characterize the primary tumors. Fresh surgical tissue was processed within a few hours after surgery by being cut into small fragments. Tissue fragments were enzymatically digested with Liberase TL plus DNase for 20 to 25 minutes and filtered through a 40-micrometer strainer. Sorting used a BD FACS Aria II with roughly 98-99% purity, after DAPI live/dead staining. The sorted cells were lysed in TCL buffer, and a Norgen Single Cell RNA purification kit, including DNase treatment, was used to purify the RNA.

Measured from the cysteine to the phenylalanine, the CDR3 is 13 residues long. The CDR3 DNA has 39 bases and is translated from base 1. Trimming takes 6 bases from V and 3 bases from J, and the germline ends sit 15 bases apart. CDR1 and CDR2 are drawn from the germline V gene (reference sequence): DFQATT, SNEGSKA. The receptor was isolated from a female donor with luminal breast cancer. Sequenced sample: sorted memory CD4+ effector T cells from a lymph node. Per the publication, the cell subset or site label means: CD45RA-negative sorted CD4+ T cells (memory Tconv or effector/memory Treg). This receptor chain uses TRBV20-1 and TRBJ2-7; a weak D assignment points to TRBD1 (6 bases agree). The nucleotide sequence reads TGCAGTGCCCTCGGACAGCGCCGCTACGAGCAGTACTTC. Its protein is CSALGQRRYEQYF.